The entry below describes one T cell receptor (beta chain). Its antigen is currently unknown. This sample is part of a study of OX40 agonist ivuxolimab in advanced cancers. Study observations and caveats: The CD4+ and CD8+ T cells in the blood had expanded clonally by week 6 at 0.1 to 3.0 mg/kg. Some patients without response likewise showed low normalized clonal expansion. Among T cells, CD8+ cells averaged more expanded clones than CD4+ cells.

The V and J ends lost 4 bases and 7 bases, in that order; junction bases with no gene match: 7. Germline values: CDR1 SGDLS, CDR2 YYNGEE. The length of the CDR3 is 15 residues. Data came from immunoSEQ multiplex PCR; TCRdb stores just in-frame clones and leaves some out. The table shows 24,000 or so clones, with around 79% occurring only once. The chain joins TRBV9 to TRBJ2-3; 12 bases agree with TRBD2. This clonotype originated in an adult with an advanced solid tumor such as melanoma, head and neck, liver or kidney cancer. This material consisted of CD4+ or CD8+ T cells sorted from blood, taken in a trial of the OX40 agonist ivuxolimab. DNA of the CDR3: TGTGCCAGCAGCCGGACTAGCGGGGAGATCCATACGCAGTATTTT. Translated: CASSRTSGEIHTQYF.